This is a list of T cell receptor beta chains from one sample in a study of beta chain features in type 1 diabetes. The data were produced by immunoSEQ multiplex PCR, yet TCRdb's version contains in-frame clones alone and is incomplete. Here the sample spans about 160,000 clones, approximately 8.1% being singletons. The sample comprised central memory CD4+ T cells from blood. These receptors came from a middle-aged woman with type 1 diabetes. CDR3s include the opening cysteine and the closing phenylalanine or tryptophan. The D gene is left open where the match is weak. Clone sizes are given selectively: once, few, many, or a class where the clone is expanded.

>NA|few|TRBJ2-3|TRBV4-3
CASSPNRKDTQYF
TGCGCCAGCAGCCCTAATCGAAAAGATACGCAGTATTTT
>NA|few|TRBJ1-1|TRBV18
CASSPSQGGGTEAFF
TGTGCCAGCTCACCTTCACAGGGCGGGGGCACTGAAGCTTTCTTT
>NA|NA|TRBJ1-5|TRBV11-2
CASSDGGQPQHF
TGTGCCAGCAGCGACGGGGGTCAGCCCCAGCATTTT
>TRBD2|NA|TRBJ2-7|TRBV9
CASSVAASSGLSSYEQYF
TGTGCCAGCAGCGTAGCCGCGTCTAGCGGATTGAGCTCCTACGAGCAGTACTTC
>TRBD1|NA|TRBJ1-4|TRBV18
CASSPPWTGPWEKLFF
TGTGCCAGCTCACCACCGTGGACAGGGCCGTGGGAAAAACTGTTTTTT
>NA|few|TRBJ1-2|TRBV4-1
CASSRGGRYGYTF
TGCGCCAGCAGCCGAGGAGGGAGATATGGCTACACCTTC
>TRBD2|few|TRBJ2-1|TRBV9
CASSVGAGAYNEQFF
TGTGCCAGCAGCGTAGGAGCGGGAGCCTACAATGAGCAGTTCTTC
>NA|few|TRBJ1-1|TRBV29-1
CSVDLTVNTEAFF
TGCAGCGTCGACTTGACAGTGAACACTGAAGCTTTCTTT
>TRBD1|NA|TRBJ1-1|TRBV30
CAWSYRQGMNTEAFF
TGTGCCTGGAGTTACAGACAGGGGATGAACACTGAAGCTTTCTTT
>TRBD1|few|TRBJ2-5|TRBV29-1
CSVEDRGQETQYF
TGCAGCGTTGAGGACAGGGGGCAAGAGACCCAGTACTTC
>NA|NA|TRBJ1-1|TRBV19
CASSSGGSTEAFF
TGTGCCAGTAGTTCGGGGGGATCCACTGAAGCTTTCTTT
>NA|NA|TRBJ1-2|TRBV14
CASSQAGTNYGYTF
TGTGCCAGCAGCCAAGCAGGGACTAACTATGGCTACACCTTC
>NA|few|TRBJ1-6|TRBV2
CASSERGRSGSPLHF
TGTGCCAGCAGTGAGAGGGGGAGATCAGGATCACCCCTCCACTTT
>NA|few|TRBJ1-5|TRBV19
CASSRGGEGQPQHF
TGTGCCAGTAGTCGGGGCGGGGAAGGTCAGCCCCAGCATTTT
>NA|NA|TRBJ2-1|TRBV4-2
CASSQDQVSYNEQFF
TGTGCCAGCAGCCAAGATCAAGTTAGTTACAATGAGCAGTTCTTC
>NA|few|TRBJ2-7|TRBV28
CASTPSSTGTEQYF
TGTGCCAGCACCCCATCCTCGACAGGAACCGAGCAGTACTTC
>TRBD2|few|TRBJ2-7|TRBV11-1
CASSVMGTSDEQYF
TGTGCCAGCAGCGTTATGGGGACTAGCGACGAGCAGTACTTC
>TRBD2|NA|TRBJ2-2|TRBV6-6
CASRDSGGNTGELFF
TGTGCCAGCAGGGATAGCGGGGGAAACACCGGGGAGCTGTTTTTT
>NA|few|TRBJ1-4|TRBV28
CASSPPGSGNEKLFF
TGTGCCAGCAGTCCTCCGGGAAGCGGCAATGAAAAACTGTTTTTT
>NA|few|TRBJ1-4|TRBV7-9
CASGPRLADEKLFF
TGTGCCAGCGGCCCTAGACTAGCGGATGAAAAACTGTTTTTT
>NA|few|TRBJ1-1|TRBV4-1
CASSQDIGRGGRNTEAFF
TGCGCCAGCAGCCAAGATATAGGACGGGGCGGGAGGAACACTGAAGCTTTCTTT
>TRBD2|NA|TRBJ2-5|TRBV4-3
CASSQDPGLAGGGETQYF
TGCGCCAGCAGCCAAGATCCGGGACTAGCGGGCGGTGGGGAGACCCAGTACTTC
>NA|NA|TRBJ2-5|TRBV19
CASSIQTTRGQETQYF
TGTGCCAGTAGTATACAGACTACGAGGGGGCAAGAGACCCAGTACTTC